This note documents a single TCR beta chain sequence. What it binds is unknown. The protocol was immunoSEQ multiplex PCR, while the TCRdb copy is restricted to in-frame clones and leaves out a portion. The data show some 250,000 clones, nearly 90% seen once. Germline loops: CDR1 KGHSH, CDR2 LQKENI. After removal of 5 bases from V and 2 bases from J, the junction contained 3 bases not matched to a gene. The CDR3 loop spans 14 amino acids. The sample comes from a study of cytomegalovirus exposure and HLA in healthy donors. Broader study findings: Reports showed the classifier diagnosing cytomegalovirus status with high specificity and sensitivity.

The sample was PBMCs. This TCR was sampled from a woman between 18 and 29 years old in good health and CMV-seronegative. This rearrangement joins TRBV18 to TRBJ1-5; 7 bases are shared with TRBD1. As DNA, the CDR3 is TGTGCCAGCTCAGGTGACAGGGGCAATCAGCCCCAGCATTTT. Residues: CASSGDRGNQPQHF.